This T cell receptor beta chain was obtained from a study of OX40 agonist ivuxolimab in advanced cancers. Looking at the study overall: Patients took ivuxolimab, an agonistic anti-OX40 (CD134) antibody.

This clone appeared a few times. Its specificity is unknown. The length of the CDR3 is 15 residues. With 5 bases clipped from V and 0 bases from J, the junction kept 5 bases outside the gene matches. The germline CDR1 and CDR2 sequences are LNHDA and SQIVND (reference sequence). Findings and caveats of the study: On average, a greater number of expanded clones characterised CD8+ T cells relative to CD4+. Among the lowest peripheral clonal expansion occurred in 0.1-3.0 mg/kg partial responders.

The protocol was immunoSEQ multiplex PCR, while the TCRdb copy is restricted to in-frame clones and leaves out a portion. Among some 67,000 clones listed, over 75% were seen once. Sequencing used CD4+ or CD8+ T cells sorted from blood, obtained in a trial of the OX40 agonist ivuxolimab. The V gene is TRBV19, the J gene TRBJ2-3; TRBD2 agrees at 7 bases. This receptor was obtained from an adult with an advanced solid tumor such as melanoma, head and neck, liver or kidney cancer. The CDR3 DNA reads TGTGCCAGTAGTGCAGGACTAGTGAGCACAGATACGCAGTATTTT. Protein: CASSAGLVSTDTQYF.